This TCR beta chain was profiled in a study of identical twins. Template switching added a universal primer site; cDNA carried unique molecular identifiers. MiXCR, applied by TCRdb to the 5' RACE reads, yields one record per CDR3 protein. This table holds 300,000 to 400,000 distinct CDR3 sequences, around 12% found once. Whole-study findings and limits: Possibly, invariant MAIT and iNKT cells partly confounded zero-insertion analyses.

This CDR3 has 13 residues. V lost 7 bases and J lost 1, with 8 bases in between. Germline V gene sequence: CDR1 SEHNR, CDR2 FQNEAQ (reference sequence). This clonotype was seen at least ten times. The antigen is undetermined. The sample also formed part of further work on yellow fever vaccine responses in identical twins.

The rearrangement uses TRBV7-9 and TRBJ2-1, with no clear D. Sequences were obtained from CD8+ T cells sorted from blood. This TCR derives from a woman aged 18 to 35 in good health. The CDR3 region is CASTPRSYNEQFF. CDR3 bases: TGTGCCAGCACCCCGAGGTCCTACAATGAGCAGTTCTTC.